This T cell receptor beta chain was captured by sequencing in a study of regulatory T cells in long-lasting Graves disease. Whole-study results and caveats: Patients with persistent disease showed a bias toward TRBV28, TRBJ1-2 and TRBJ2-5. Because few samples were included, accuracy may have been lower.

Only a few counts were recorded for this clonotype. As yet, its antigen is unknown. Documented time point: newly diagnosed GD, antithyroid drugs for less than 3 months. The TCR library was prepared using RNA isolated from PBMCs. Arm-PCR of CDR3 regions with iRepertoire HTBI primers generated TCR beta libraries. TCRdb analysed the multiplex PCR reads with MiXCR anew, one entry per CDR3 protein. This table has 350,000 to 550,000 distinct CDR3 sequences, approximately 14% appearing once. The CDR3 extends over 12 amino acids. Per germline, CDR1 MDHEN and CDR2 SYDVKM. V gave up 7 bases and J gave up 2 bases, with 6 bases separating them. This same sample was also taken into another study, of T cells in Graves' hyperthyroidism and ophthalmopathy.

Sequences were derived from peripheral blood mononuclear cells (PBMCs), sampled at new diagnosis, from a patient treated with antithyroid drugs. This receptor was obtained from a woman aged 45-65 years with Graves disease. The chain uses TRBV28 and TRBJ1-5, with D hard to call. CDR3 protein: CASNSGNQPQHF. As DNA, the CDR3 is TGTGCCAGCAACTCGGGCAATCAGCCCCAGCATTTT.